This T cell receptor beta chain is drawn from a study of glioma-infiltrating T cells after dendritic cell vaccination. Time point here: after dendritic cell vaccination, including at tumor progression/relapse. The CDR3 totals 15 residues. Germline V lookup: CDR1 SGHNT, CDR2 YYREEE (reference sequence). V lost 3 bases and J lost 7; bases outside the gene matches: 12. Here immunoSEQ multiplex PCR was the method, and the copy in TCRdb shows in-frame clones only, minus some. The repertoire holds tens of thousands of clones, about 86% seen once, with about a sixth in the top ten. Sequencing used blood, obtained after dendritic cell vaccination. The V gene is TRBV5-4, the J gene TRBJ1-2; 7 nucleotides line up with TRBD1. The TCR sequence derives from a human donor with glioblastoma. CDR3 nucleotide sequence: TGTGCCAGCAGCTCCCCTACAGGGGAGGTACGTGGCTACACCTTC. It translates to CASSSPTGEVRGYTF.